The rows below give T cell receptor beta chains drawn from one sample of a study of identical twins. TCRdb re-analysed the 5' RACE reads in MiXCR, keeping a single row per CDR3 protein. Among fewer than 900,000 distinct CDR3 sequences listed, about 20% were seen once. The sample was also linked to a second study, of T cells expressing NK-cell markers.

Sequences were obtained from PBMCs. The source is a young woman in good health. Each CDR3 is given with its conserved first and last residue. The D gene is left open where the match is weak. Where a row states a size, it is once, few, many or the class of an expanded clone; other rows omit it.

14	TRBV12-3/TRBV12-4	TRBJ2-1	.	.	TGTGCCAGCAGTTATGGGACGAACTCTGATGAGCAGTTCTTC	CASSYGTNSDEQFF
14	TRBV29-1	TRBJ1-2	.	many	TGCAGCGTTGAGGAACAGGGTCTAATGGAAGGCTACACCTTC	CSVEEQGLMEGYTF
15	TRBV10-3	TRBJ2-7	.	few	TGTGCCATCAGGTCGACAGGTCCCTTCTCCTACGAGCAGTACTTC	CAIRSTGPFSYEQYF
14	TRBV20-1	TRBJ1-4	.	few	TGCAGTGCTAGAGATTTGGCAGGAGCTGAAAAACTGTTTTTT	CSARDLAGAEKLFF
15	TRBV7-9	TRBJ1-1	.	few	TGTGCCAGCAGCTTAGGAGACAGCTCGAACACTGAAGCTTTCTTT	CASSLGDSSNTEAFF
13	TRBV18	TRBJ2-7	TRBD1	.	TGTGCCAGCTCATCGGACAGGGGTGGTAAGCAGTACTTC	CASSSDRGGKQYF
13	TRBV20-1	TRBJ2-5	.	.	TGCAGTGCTCCGCTGACTAGGCGGGAGACCCAGTACTTC	CSAPLTRRETQYF
17	TRBV9	TRBJ2-2	TRBD1	few	TGTGCCAGCAGCGTACCGGGACAGGGGACGAACACCGGGGAGCTGTTTTTT	CASSVPGQGTNTGELFF
14	TRBV10-3	TRBJ2-1	TRBD2	.	TGTGCCGCGGGGGGCGGGAGGGCCTTCAATGAGCAGTTCTTC	CAAGGGRAFNEQFF
18	TRBV5-1	TRBJ2-2	TRBD2	few	TGCGCCAGCTCTATACACGGACTAGCGGGAGCGCGTACCGGGGAGCTGTTTTTT	CASSIHGLAGARTGELFF
14	TRBV29-1	TRBJ2-5	.	few	TGCAGCGCCAGAGGGGGGCTGTACCAAGAGACCCAGTACTTC	CSARGGLYQETQYF
14	TRBV20-1	TRBJ2-2	.	.	TGCAGTGCGATCAGAGACGCGAACACCGGGGAGCTGTTTTTT	CSAIRDANTGELFF
14	TRBV9	TRBJ2-5	.	few	TGTGCCAGCAGCGAGACTCCCGTTGCAGAGACCCAGTACTTC	CASSETPVAETQYF
13	TRBV10-2	TRBJ1-6	.	few	TGCGCCAGCAGTGAATCCAATAGTTCACCCCTCCACTTT	CASSESNSSPLHF
12	TRBV5-1	TRBJ2-1	.	.	TGCGCCAGCAGTACATCAACAAGTGAGCAGTTCTTC	CASSTSTSEQFF
13	TRBV10-3	TRBJ2-7	TRBD2	.	TGTGCCATCAGGGGACTAGCGGCCTACGAGCAGTACTTC	CAIRGLAAYEQYF
16	TRBV6-1	TRBJ2-1	TRBD1	many	TGTGCCAGCAGTGAAGTATTAGGGACAGGGATAGATGAGCAGTTCTTC	CASSEVLGTGIDEQFF
13	TRBV4-3	TRBJ1-1	.	.	TGCGCCAGCAGCCAAGAGGCCGGGCTGGAAGCTTTCTTT	CASSQEAGLEAFF
16	TRBV12-3/TRBV12-4	TRBJ2-3	TRBD2	few	TGTGCCAGCAGACAGAGCGGGGGGGCCGGCACAGATACGCAGTATTTT	CASRQSGGAGTDTQYF
17	TRBV4-1	TRBJ2-1	TRBD2	few	TGCGCCAGCAGCCGCACATGGGGAGGGAACTCCTACAATGAGCAGTTCTTC	CASSRTWGGNSYNEQFF
13	TRBV12-3/TRBV12-4	TRBJ2-5	.	.	TGTGCCAGCAGTTGGGGCGCTACGGAGACCCAGTACTTC	CASSWGATETQYF
12	TRBV10-3	TRBJ2-1	.	many	TGTGCCATCCGTTCTGAATACAATGAGCAGTTCTTC	CAIRSEYNEQFF
16	TRBV2	TRBJ2-1	.	many	TGTGCCAGCAGGCCTATGGTCAGGCTCTTTAACAATGAGCAGTTCTTC	CASRPMVRLFNNEQFF
15	TRBV10-1	TRBJ1-1	.	few	TGCGCCAGCAGTGAGCAAACAGGGCTAGGGACTGAAGCTTTCTTT	CASSEQTGLGTEAFF
14	TRBV4-1	TRBJ2-1	.	few	TGCGCCAGCAGCCAAGATCCCCGCCACAATGAGCAGTTCTTC	CASSQDPRHNEQFF
10	TRBV20-1	TRBJ2-5	.	.	TGCAGTGCCCAGGGAGAGACCCAGTACTTC	CSAQGETQYF
14	TRBV6-4	TRBJ2-3	TRBD2	many	TGTGCCAGCAGTGAAGCGGGAGGGACAGATACGCAGTATTTT	CASSEAGGTDTQYF
15	TRBV15	TRBJ1-5	.	.	TGTGCCACCAGCAGAGATTTTTGGGGCACCCAGCCCCAGCATTTT	CATSRDFWGTQPQHF
15	TRBV5-1	TRBJ1-4	.	.	TGCGCCAGCAGCCAGGGGCCATCTTCTAATGAAAAACTGTTTTTT	CASSQGPSSNEKLFF
14	TRBV15	TRBJ1-1	.	.	TGTGCCACCAGCAGACCCACAGGGCGTGCTGAAGCTTTCTTT	CATSRPTGRAEAFF
13	TRBV20-1	TRBJ1-1	.	few	TGCAGTGCTAGCGGACAGATGAGGACTGAAGCTTTCTTT	CSASGQMRTEAFF
14	TRBV12-3/TRBV12-4	TRBJ2-3	.	many	TGTGCCAGCAGTTTCAATGTCAGTCCAGATACGCAGTATTTT	CASSFNVSPDTQYF
14	TRBV27	TRBJ2-5	.	many	TGTGCCAGCAGGCCAAGGCAGGGAAGAGAGACCCAGTACTTC	CASRPRQGRETQYF
13	TRBV12-3/TRBV12-4	TRBJ1-2	.	few	TGTGCCAGCAGTTTTCTGCAGGACGATGGCTACACCTTC	CASSFLQDDGYTF
13	TRBV7-9	TRBJ2-1	.	few	TGTGCCAGCCATGGTAGTGAATACAATGAGCAGTTCTTC	CASHGSEYNEQFF
16	TRBV27	TRBJ2-3	TRBD1	.	TGTGCCAGCAGTACCCGGGACAGCGATTCCACAGATACGCAGTATTTT	CASSTRDSDSTDTQYF
14	TRBV7-3	TRBJ2-3	.	once	TGTGCCAGCAGTGGGACCGGCCGGGCCGATACGCAGTATTTT	CASSGTGRADTQYF
12	TRBV25-1	TRBJ1-1	.	few	TGTGCCAGCAGGTCAGTGAACACTGAAGCTTTCTTT	CASRSVNTEAFF
12	TRBV7-9	TRBJ1-6	.	.	TGTGCCAGCAGCTTAGATCGGTCACCCCTCCACTTT	CASSLDRSPLHF
13	TRBV7-3	TRBJ2-1	.	few	TGTGCCAGCAGCCCTGGCGGGAACAATGAGCAGTTCTTC	CASSPGGNNEQFF
14	TRBV25-1	TRBJ1-2	.	few	TGTGCCAGCAGTGAAGTAGGAACTAACTATGGCTACACCTTC	CASSEVGTNYGYTF
13	TRBV12-3/TRBV12-4	TRBJ1-2	TRBD1	.	TGTGCCAGCAGTTTGAGGGGGCCAGATGGCTACACCTTC	CASSLRGPDGYTF
15	TRBV19	TRBJ2-5	.	few	TGTGCCAGTAGTATGAACCCAGAGGGGGGAGAGACCCAGTACTTC	CASSMNPEGGETQYF
19	TRBV4-2	TRBJ2-1	TRBD2	few	TGTGCCAGCAGCCGCAGCCAAGATTCCCCTAGCGGGGGGGCCACTGAGCAGTTCTTC	CASSRSQDSPSGGATEQFF
11	TRBV3-1	TRBJ1-1	.	few	TGTGCCAGCATGGGCGGCAGTGAAGCTTTCTTT	CASMGGSEAFF